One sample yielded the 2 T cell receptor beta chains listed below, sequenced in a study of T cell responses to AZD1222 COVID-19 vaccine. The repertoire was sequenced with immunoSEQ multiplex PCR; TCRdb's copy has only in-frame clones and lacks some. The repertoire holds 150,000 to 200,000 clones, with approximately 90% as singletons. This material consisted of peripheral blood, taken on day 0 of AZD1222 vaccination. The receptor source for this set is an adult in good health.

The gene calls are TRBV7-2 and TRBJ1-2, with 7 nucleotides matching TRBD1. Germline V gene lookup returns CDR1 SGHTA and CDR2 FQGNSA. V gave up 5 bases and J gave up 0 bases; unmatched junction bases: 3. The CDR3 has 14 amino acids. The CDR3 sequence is CASSLGQANYGYTF. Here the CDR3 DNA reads TGTGCCAGCAGCCTAGGACAGGCTAACTATGGCTACACCTTC.

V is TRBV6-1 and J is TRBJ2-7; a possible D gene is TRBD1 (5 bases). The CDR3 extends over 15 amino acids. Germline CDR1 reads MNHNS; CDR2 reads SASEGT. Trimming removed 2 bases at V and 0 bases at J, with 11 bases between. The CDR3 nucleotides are TGTGCCAGCAGTGAAAGTAGGGGTCTCTCCTACGAGCAGTACTTC. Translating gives CASSESRGLSYEQYF.